This entry is about one T cell receptor beta chain. Its antigen is currently unknown. CDR3 size: 13 residues. The germline gives CDR1 SGHTA, CDR2 FQGTGA. V shed 4 bases and J shed 0 bases, with 6 bases lying between them. Every donor provided around 10 milliliters of peripheral blood. With a J-beta primer mix and a sample-barcoded 5' primer, a second PCR ran 7 to 11 cycles. TCRdb re-analysed the 5' RACE reads in MiXCR, keeping a single row per CDR3 protein. The sample lists fewer than 2,000,000 distinct CDR3 sequences; almost 35% were seen once. The record originates from a study of blood T cells in healthy people across ages. Study observations and caveats: Nothing was known about donor CMV status, and this possibly confounded expanded clonotype changes. In older individuals, TCR beta diversity per million T cells was lower, falling roughly linearly with age. Diversity estimates from one million T cells were considered underestimates.

The sample taken for sequencing was blood. V and J are TRBV7-3 and TRBJ1-1; D not certain. The origin of this receptor is a woman under 40 in good health. The CDR3 sequence is CASSSKMNTEAFF. The DNA for the CDR3 is TGTGCCAGCAGCTCAAAGATGAACACTGAAGCTTTCTTT.